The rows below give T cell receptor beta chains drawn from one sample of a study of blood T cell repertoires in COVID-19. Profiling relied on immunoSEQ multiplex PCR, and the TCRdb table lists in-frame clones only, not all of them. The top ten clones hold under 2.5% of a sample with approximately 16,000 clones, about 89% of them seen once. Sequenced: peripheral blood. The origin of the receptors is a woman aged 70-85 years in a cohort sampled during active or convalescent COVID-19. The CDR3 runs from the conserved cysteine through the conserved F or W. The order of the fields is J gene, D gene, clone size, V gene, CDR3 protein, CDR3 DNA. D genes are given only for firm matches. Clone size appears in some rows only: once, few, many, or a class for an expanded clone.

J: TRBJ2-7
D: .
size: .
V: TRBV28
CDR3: CASSDPWDTFYEQYF
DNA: TGTGCCAGCAGTGATCCGTGGGACACCTTCTACGAGCAGTACTTC

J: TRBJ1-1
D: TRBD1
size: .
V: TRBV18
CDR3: CASSLGTDLNTEAFF
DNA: TGTGCCAGCTCACTCGGGACAGACCTGAACACTGAAGCTTTCTTT

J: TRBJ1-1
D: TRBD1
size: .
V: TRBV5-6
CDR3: CASRRAGGNTEAFF
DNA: TGTGCCAGCCGCCGGGCAGGGGGTAACACTGAAGCTTTCTTT

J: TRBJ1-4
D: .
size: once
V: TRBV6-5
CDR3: CASSTWAGDEKLFF
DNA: TGTGCCAGCAGTACGTGGGCAGGGGATGAAAAACTGTTTTTT

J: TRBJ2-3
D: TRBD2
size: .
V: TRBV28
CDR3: CASSLGWTSGRGTQYF
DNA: TGTGCCAGCAGTTTAGGGTGGACTAGCGGACGGGGTACGCAGTATTTT

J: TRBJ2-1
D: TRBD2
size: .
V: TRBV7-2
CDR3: CASSSPRLADRYNEQFF
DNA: TGTGCCAGCAGTTCCCCTAGACTAGCGGACAGGTACAATGAGCAGTTCTTC

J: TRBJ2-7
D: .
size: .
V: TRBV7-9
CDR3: CASSLSRGALRQGYEQYF
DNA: TGTGCCAGCAGCCTAAGTCGGGGGGCTCTTCGGCAGGGCTACGAGCAGTACTTC

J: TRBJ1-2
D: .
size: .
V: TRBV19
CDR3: CASSIDRGDGYTF
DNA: TGTGCCAGTAGTATAGATCGCGGGGATGGCTACACCTTC

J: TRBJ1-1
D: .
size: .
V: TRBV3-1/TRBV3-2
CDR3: CASSQKNPAASGNTEAFF
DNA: TGTGCCAGCAGCCAAAAAAACCCGGCGGCGAGTGGAAACACTGAAGCTTTCTTT

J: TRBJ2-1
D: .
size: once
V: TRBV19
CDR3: CASSIWGVRNEQFF
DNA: TGTGCCAGTAGTATATGGGGGGTCCGGAATGAGCAGTTCTTC

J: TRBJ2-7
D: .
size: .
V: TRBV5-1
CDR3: CASKGEYEQYF
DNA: TGCGCCAGCAAGGGAGAATACGAGCAGTACTTC

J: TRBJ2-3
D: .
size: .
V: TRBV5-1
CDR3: CASSLGAEGDTQYF
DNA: TGCGCCAGCAGCTTAGGTGCCGAGGGAGATACGCAGTATTTT

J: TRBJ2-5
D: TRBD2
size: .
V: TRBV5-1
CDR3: CASSLGASGVQETQYF
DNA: TGCGCCAGCAGCTTAGGGGCTAGCGGGGTTCAAGAGACCCAGTACTTC

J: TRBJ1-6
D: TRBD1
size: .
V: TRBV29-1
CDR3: CSAGQDLYSPLHF
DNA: TGCAGCGCCGGACAGGACCTCTATTCACCCCTCCACTTT

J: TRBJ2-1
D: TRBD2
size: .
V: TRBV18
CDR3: CASSPTSGGVREQFF
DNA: TGTGCCAGCTCACCAACTAGCGGGGGGGTCCGTGAGCAGTTCTTC

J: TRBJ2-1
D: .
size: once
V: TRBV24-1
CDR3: CATSDADTSSYNEQFF
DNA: TGTGCCACCAGTGATGCCGACACCAGCTCCTACAATGAGCAGTTCTTC

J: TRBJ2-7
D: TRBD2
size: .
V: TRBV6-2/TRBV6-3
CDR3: CASSSPSGNSYEQYF
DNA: TGTGCCAGCAGTTCCCCTAGCGGCAACTCCTACGAGCAGTACTTC

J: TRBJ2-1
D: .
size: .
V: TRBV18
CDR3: CASSPFTRSEEQFF
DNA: TGTGCCAGCTCACCATTCACTCGGAGTGAGGAGCAGTTCTTC

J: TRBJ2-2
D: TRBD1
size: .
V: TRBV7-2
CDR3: CASSFSGTDTGELFF
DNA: TGTGCCAGCAGCTTTTCCGGGACAGACACCGGGGAGCTGTTTTTT

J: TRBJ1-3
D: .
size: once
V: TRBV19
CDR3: CASTQSSASTGNTIYF
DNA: TGTGCCAGTACCCAATCAAGCGCTAGTACTGGAAACACCATATATTTT

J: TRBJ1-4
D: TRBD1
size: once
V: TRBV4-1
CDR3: CASSQAGQGSEKLFF
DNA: TGCGCCAGCAGCCAAGCGGGACAGGGGTCTGAAAAACTGTTTTTT

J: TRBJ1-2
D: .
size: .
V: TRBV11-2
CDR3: CASSSYRERGYGYTF
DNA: TGTGCCAGCAGCTCCTACAGGGAAAGGGGGTATGGCTACACCTTC

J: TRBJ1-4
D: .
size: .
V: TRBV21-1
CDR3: CASSNGPGQGSRRSTNEKLFF
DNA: TGTGCCAGCAGTAACGGGCCGGGACAAGGCAGTCGGCGCTCAACTAATGAAAAACTGTTTTTT

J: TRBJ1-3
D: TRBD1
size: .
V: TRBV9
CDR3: CASRGQGGGNTIYF
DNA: TGTGCCAGCAGAGGACAGGGGGGAGGAAACACCATATATTTT